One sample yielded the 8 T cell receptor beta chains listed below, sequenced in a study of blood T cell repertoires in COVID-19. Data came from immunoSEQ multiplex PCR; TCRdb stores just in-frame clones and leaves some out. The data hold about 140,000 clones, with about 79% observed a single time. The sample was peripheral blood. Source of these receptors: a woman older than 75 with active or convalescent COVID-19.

In DNA, the CDR3 is TGTGCCAGCAGCCAAGTCGTAAACTATGGCTACACCTTC. This gives the protein CASSQVVNYGYTF. V usage is TRBV3-1 (or the pseudogene TRBV3-2) and J usage is TRBJ1-2; D gene unclear. With 1 base removed from V and 2 bases from J, the gap between germline ends came to 5 bases. CDR1 and CDR2 from the germline V gene are LGHDT and YNNKEL (reference sequence). The CDR3 has 13 residues.

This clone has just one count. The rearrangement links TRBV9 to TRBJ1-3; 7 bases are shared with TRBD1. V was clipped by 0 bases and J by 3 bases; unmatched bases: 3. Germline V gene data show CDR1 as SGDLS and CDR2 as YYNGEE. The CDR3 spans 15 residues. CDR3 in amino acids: CASSVEGADGNTIYF. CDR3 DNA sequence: TGTGCCAGCAGCGTAGAGGGGGCGGATGGAAACACCATATATTTT.

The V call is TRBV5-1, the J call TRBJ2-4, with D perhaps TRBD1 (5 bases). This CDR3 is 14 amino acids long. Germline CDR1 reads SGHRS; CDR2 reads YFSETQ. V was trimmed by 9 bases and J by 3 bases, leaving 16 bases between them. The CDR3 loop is CANQGAGNKNIQYF. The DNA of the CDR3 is TGCGCCAACCAAGGGGCAGGGAACAAAAACATTCAGTACTTC.

The CDR3 region is CASSEVPAGGRVTGELFF. Here the CDR3 DNA reads TGTGCCAGCAGTGAAGTCCCAGCGGGGGGGCGCGTCACCGGGGAGCTGTTTTTT. The V call is TRBV6-1, the J call TRBJ2-2, with 10 bases aligning to TRBD2. This CDR3 spans 18 amino acids. From germline, CDR1 is MNHNS and CDR2 SASEGT. Trimming cost V 1 base and J 4 bases; bases outside gene matches: 9.

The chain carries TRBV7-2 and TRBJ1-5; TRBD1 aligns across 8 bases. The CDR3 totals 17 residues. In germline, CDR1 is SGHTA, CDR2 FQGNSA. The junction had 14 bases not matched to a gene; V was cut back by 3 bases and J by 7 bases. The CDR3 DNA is TGTGCCAGCAGCTTTTTTCCTCAGGGGGCAAGGGGGCAGCCCCAGCATTTT. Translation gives CASSFFPQGARGQPQHF.

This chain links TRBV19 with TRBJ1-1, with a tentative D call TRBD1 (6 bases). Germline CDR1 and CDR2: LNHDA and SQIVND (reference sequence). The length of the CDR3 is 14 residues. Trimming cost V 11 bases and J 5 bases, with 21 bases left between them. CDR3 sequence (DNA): TGTGCCTCACACCCACAGGGACGCGATACTGAAGCTTTCTTT. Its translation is CASHPQGRDTEAFF.

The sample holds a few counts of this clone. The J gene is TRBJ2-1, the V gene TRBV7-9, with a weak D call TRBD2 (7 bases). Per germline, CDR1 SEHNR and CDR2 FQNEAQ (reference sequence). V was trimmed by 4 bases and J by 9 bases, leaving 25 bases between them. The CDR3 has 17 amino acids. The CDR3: CASSSHDWGGLASEQFF. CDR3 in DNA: TGTGCCAGCAGCTCTCATGATTGGGGGGGCCTTGCGAGTGAGCAGTTCTTC.

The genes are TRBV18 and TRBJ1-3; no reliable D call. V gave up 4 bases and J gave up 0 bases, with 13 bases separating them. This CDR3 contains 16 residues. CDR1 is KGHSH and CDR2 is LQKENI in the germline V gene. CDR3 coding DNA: TGTGCCAGCTCACAGTCGAGTGCTGGCTCTGGAAACACCATATATTTT. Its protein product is CASSQSSAGSGNTIYF.